A single sample is the source of the 24 T cell receptor beta chains below, sequenced in a study of CD8+CD57+ T cells in acquired aplastic anemia. Sequenced patients had shown CD8+CD57+ cell expansion by flow cytometry. Profiling that covered TCR beta VDJ and CDR3 relied on genomic DNA as its template. TCRdb fed the reads into MiXCR, producing one record per CDR3 protein. The sample includes 160,000 or so distinct CDR3 sequences, about half seen only once; the top ten take 3.2%. Material for sequencing was sorted CD4+, CD8+, or CD8+CD57+ T cells (not recorded which) from PBMCs. The receptors derive from a human donor with aplastic anemia.

This clonotype was detected ten times or more. The CDR3 nucleotides are TGTGCCAGCAGCTCGGGAGGGGCACAGGACGTTGAAGCTTTCTTT. It encodes CASSSGGAQDVEAFF. V usage is TRBV6-2 or TRBV6-3 and J usage is TRBJ1-1, with D possibly being TRBD1 (5 bases). Trimming stripped 6 bases from V and 7 bases from J, with 21 bases between. Germline V gives CDR1 MNHEY, CDR2 SVGEGT. The CDR3 has 15 residues.

This chain's CDR3 is CASSISNNEQFF. CDR3 nucleotide sequence: TGTGCCAGCAGCATTAGCAACAATGAGCAGTTCTTC. The rearrangement uses TRBV9 and TRBJ2-1; D not resolved. The ends were cut back, 4 bases at V and 5 bases at J, with 7 bases in the middle. Germline CDR1 reads SGDLS; CDR2 reads YYNGEE. The CDR3 spans 12 residues.

The sample holds many counts of this clonotype. The rearrangement links TRBV11-1 to TRBJ2-1; D call uncertain. The V and J ends lost 2 bases and 15 bases respectively, with 14 bases between them. Germline V CDR1 and CDR2: SGHAT, FQDESV (reference sequence). The CDR3 length is 12 residues. The DNA of the CDR3 is TGTGCCAGCAGCTTAATACCGAGCCTCACGTTCTTC. Encoded protein: CASSLIPSLTFF.

J is TRBJ2-2 and V is TRBV19, with 11 bases identical to TRBD2. The germline gives CDR1 LNHDA, CDR2 SQIVND (reference sequence). The CDR3 has 17 residues. V lost 6 bases to trimming and J lost 0 bases; unmatched junction nucleotides: 6. For the CDR3, the DNA is TGTGCCAGTAGCGAGACTAGCGGGGCTCCGAACACCGGGGAGCTGTTTTTT. This codes for CASSETSGAPNTGELFF.

This chain connects TRBV2 to TRBJ2-7, with D maybe TRBD1 (5 bases). Trimming stripped 7 bases from V and 5 bases from J, with 21 bases between. This CDR3 is built from 15 residues. Germline CDR1 is SNHLY and CDR2 is FYNNEI. The CDR3 reads CASIGIQKGPHEQYF. The CDR3 bases are TGTGCCAGCATAGGGATCCAGAAGGGGCCTCACGAGCAGTACTTC.

The chain employs TRBV19 and TRBJ1-5; no reliable D call. Trimming removed 3 bases at V and 5 bases at J, with 14 bases between. Germline-derived CDR1 and CDR2 are LNHDA and SQIVND (reference sequence). This CDR3 spans 15 amino acids. The DNA of the CDR3 is TGTGCCAGTAGTATTGAACACCAAACATATCAGCCCCAGCATTTT. It is translated as CASSIEHQTYQPQHF.

A note on this clonotype: No conserved phenylalanine or tryptophan ends this CDR3, so it is likely a read error. This rearrangement joins TRBV10-3 to TRBJ2-5; 10 bases match TRBD2. CDR1 and CDR2 (germline): ENHRY, SYGVKD. V was pared by 4 bases and J by 5 bases, with 4 bases of the junction left unmatched. CDR3 length: 14 residues. Here the CDR3 DNA reads TGTGCCATCAGTGGGCTAGCGGGAGCGGAGACCCAGTACCTC. Its protein is CAISGLAGAETQYL.

The chain is built from TRBV20-1 and TRBJ2-7; D remains unclear. Germline V lookup: CDR1 DFQATT, CDR2 SNEGSKA (reference sequence). This CDR3 has 11 amino acids. V lost 1 base to trimming and J lost 2 bases, with 3 bases between them. This chain's CDR3 is CSARGTYEQYF. CDR3 coding DNA: TGCAGTGCTAGAGGCACCTACGAGCAGTACTTC.

The chain is built from TRBV6-2 or TRBV6-3 and TRBJ2-7; tentative D call: TRBD2 (6 bases). Germline assignment: CDR1 MNHEY and CDR2 SVGEGT. The V gene lost 6 bases and the J gene lost 6 bases, with 12 bases spanning the gap. The CDR3 covers 12 residues. The CDR3 spells CASSLRGTEQYV. The CDR3 nucleotides read TGTGCCAGCAGCCTCCGGGGGACCGAGCAGTACGTC.

This clonotype was seen at least ten times. The chain is built from TRBV5-1 and TRBJ2-6; a weak D match, TRBD2 (6 bases). Per germline, CDR1 SGHRS and CDR2 YFSETQ. V lost 0 bases and J 1 base, leaving 8 bases between the germline ends. The CDR3 contains 16 residues. The CDR3 protein is CASSLAGVSGANVLTF. The CDR3 region has the DNA TGCGCCAGCAGCTTGGCGGGGGTATCTGGGGCCAACGTCCTGACTTTC.

On this clonotype itself: A much larger clone is a single base away; this may be a read error. V and J are TRBV20-1 and TRBJ2-1; 7 nucleotides match TRBD2. Looked up from germline, CDR1 is DFQATT and CDR2 is SNEGSKA (reference sequence). The CDR3 is made up of 15 amino acids. Trimming removed 4 bases from V and 0 bases from J; junction bases left unmatched: 6. CDR3 region: CSATDLADSYNEQFF. In DNA form, the CDR3 reads TGCAGTGCTACAGATCTAGCGGACTCCTACAATGAGCAGTTCTTC.

Many counts were recorded for this clonotype. This chain joins TRBV4-3 and TRBJ1-4, with TRBD1 matching 8 bases. V gave up 5 bases and J gave up 8 bases; unmatched junction bases: 7. The CDR3 extends over 14 amino acids. CDR1 is LGHNA, CDR2 YSLEER, per germline. This CDR3 is CASSGGQVGEKLFF. The CDR3 DNA follows: TGCGCCAGCAGCGGGGGACAGGTTGGAGAAAAACTGTTTTTT.

The rearrangement uses TRBV30 and TRBJ1-1, with D perhaps matching TRBD1 (5 bases). Trimming took off 2 bases at V and 1 base at J, with 8 bases between the two ends. The CDR3 is 13 amino acids. Germline V CDR1 and CDR2: GTSNPN, SVGIG (reference sequence). The CDR3 protein is CAWSFQGNTEAFF. CDR3 DNA sequence: TGTGCCTGGAGTTTTCAGGGGAACACTGAAGCTTTCTTT.

This clonotype was seen once. The chain combines TRBV7-2 with TRBJ2-5; tentatively, D is TRBD2 (6 bases). The CDR3 is 13 amino acids. CDR1 and CDR2 (germline): SGHTA, FQGNSA. V lost 3 bases to trimming and J lost 3 bases, with 8 bases between them. The CDR3 DNA is TGTGCCAGCAGCTTGGGACTGGAAGAGACCCAGTACTTC. Residues: CASSLGLEETQYF.

At least ten counts were recorded for this clonotype. This chain joins TRBV7-2 and TRBJ2-7; TRBD1 matches 8 bases. The ends lost 6 bases at V and 6 bases at J; junction bases unmatched: 7. Germline values: CDR1 SGHTA, CDR2 FQGNSA. The CDR3 contains 13 residues. The CDR3: CASRLWTGSEQYF. The CDR3 nucleotides read TGTGCCAGCAGGCTCTGGACAGGGTCCGAGCAGTACTTC.

Many counts were recorded for this clonotype. The rearrangement links TRBV5-4 to TRBJ2-3; 14 positions match TRBD2. CDR1 and CDR2 from the germline V gene are SGHNT and YYREEE (reference sequence). CDR3 length: 16 amino acids. J lost 4 bases, V lost 3 bases, and 4 bases had no gene match. The CDR3 region is CASSSTSGGVADTQYF. The DNA of the CDR3 is TGTGCCAGCAGCTCGACTAGCGGGGGGGTCGCAGATACGCAGTATTTT.

The genes are TRBV11-2 and TRBJ2-2; 9 bases are a match to TRBD2. V shed 1 base, J shed 1 base, and the junction held 1 base outside the gene matches. The CDR3 spans 16 residues. CDR1 SGHAT and CDR2 FQNNGV come from the germline V gene. The CDR3 spells CASSLGGGVNTGELFF. The CDR3 DNA follows: TGTGCCAGCAGCTTAGGCGGGGGGGTGAACACCGGGGAGCTGTTTTTT.

The chain uses TRBV19 and TRBJ2-7; 8 positions match TRBD1. The CDR3 is made up of 15 amino acids. With 4 bases clipped from V and 7 bases from J, the junction kept 12 bases outside the gene matches. Germline V gene lookup returns CDR1 LNHDA and CDR2 SQIVND (reference sequence). The CDR3 coding sequence is TGTGCCAGTAGTAGCGGACAGGGTTGGGCCGGGGAGCAGTACTTC. Protein product: CASSSGQGWAGEQYF.

This clonotype has a count of ten or more. The J gene is TRBJ2-5, the V gene TRBV20-1, with 9 positions matching TRBD1. CDR3 length: 16 residues. Per germline, CDR1 DFQATT and CDR2 SNEGSKA (reference sequence). After removal of 2 bases from V and 0 bases from J, the junction contained 7 bases not matched to a gene. The CDR3: CSARPYRTGDQETQYF. The CDR3 DNA reads TGCAGTGCTAGACCTTACAGGACAGGGGACCAAGAGACCCAGTACTTC.

Many counts were recorded for this clonotype. The chain employs TRBV24-1 and TRBJ2-3; D may be TRBD1 or TRBD2 (5 bases each). This CDR3 contains 15 residues. Trimming pared 6 bases from V and 0 bases from J, leaving 12 bases between. CDR1 is KGHDR, CDR2 SFDVKD, per germline. The CDR3 loop reads CATSQRGPSTDTQYF. Here the CDR3 DNA reads TGTGCCACCAGTCAGAGGGGACCGAGCACAGATACGCAGTATTTT.

V gene TRBV7-3 combines with J gene TRBJ1-1; D remains ambiguous. The CDR3 contains 13 residues. From germline, CDR1 is SGHTA and CDR2 FQGTGA. V was cut by 4 bases and J by 5 bases, with 11 bases left in between. For the CDR3, the DNA is TGTGCCAGCAGCTCGGTCGCCGGAACTGAAGCTTTCTTT. It codes for CASSSVAGTEAFF.

As regards this clonotype: Given a much more abundant clone one base away, this may be a read error. The rearrangement links TRBV5-4 to TRBJ1-4; possibly TRBD1 for D (5 bases). The germline V gene has CDR1 SGHNT and CDR2 YYREEE (reference sequence). This CDR3 comprises 14 residues. The CDR3 DNA sequence: TGTGCCAGCAGCTTACAAGGGGAGGAGGAAAGACTGTTTTTT. Encoded protein: CASSLQGEEERLFF.

J is TRBJ2-5 and V is TRBV5-1; 12 bases are a match to TRBD2. This CDR3 spans 16 amino acids. Germline lookup yields CDR1 SGHRS and CDR2 YFSETQ. The junction had 10 bases not matched to a gene; V was cut back by 5 bases and J by 5 bases. CDR3 amino acids: CASSQETSGGGETQYF. In DNA form, the CDR3 reads TGCGCCAGCAGTCAGGAGACTAGCGGGGGTGGGGAGACCCAGTACTTC. Based on the CDR3 plus reference TRBV5-1 and TRBJ2-5, the full variable domain is KAGVTQTPRYLIKTRGQQVTLSCSPISGHRSVSWYQQTPGQGLQFLFEYFSETQRNKGNFPGRFSGRQFSNSRSEMNVSTLELGDSALYLCASSQETSGGGETQYFGPGTRLLVL.

The chain employs TRBV15 and TRBJ2-7; the D gene is possibly TRBD1 (6 bases). The CDR3 consists of 14 residues. From germline, CDR1 is LNHNV and CDR2 YYDKDF (reference sequence). V shed 4 bases and J shed 2 bases, with 12 bases lying between them. CDR3 region: CATSTWDTPYEQYF. The DNA of the CDR3 is TGTGCCACCAGCACCTGGGACACCCCCTACGAGCAGTACTTC.